Included here is one T cell receptor (beta chain) sequence, with context. Its antigen is not known. Repertoires were generated with immunoSEQ multiplex PCR, while TCRdb's copy carries only in-frame clones and drops some. The table includes under 600,000 clones, about 98% detected once. Naive CD8 populations comprised CD45RO-negative cells positively selected for CCR7, excluding terminally differentiated effector memory CD45RA+ cells. These data belong to a study of shared clonotypes between healthy human individuals. Study details: Two female and a few male donors aged 18 to 49 were enrolled. Whole-study findings and limits: All-four-donor shared clonotypes had higher generation probabilities than non-shared clonotypes did. With a handful of donors compared, roughly 5% of naive CD4 clonotypes were shared. The researchers took only blood, and tissue repertoires probably look different.

The sequence was collected from a man aged 30 to 45 in good health. Sample: naive CD8+ T cells sorted from blood.

In DNA form, the CDR3 reads TGCAGCGTCTTTACCGGACAGTCCTACGAGCAGTACTTC. Its protein is CSVFTGQSYEQYF. The chain combines TRBV29-1 with TRBJ2-7; tentative D call: TRBD1 (6 bases). The CDR3 extends over 13 amino acids. Germline V CDR1 and CDR2: SQVTM, ANQGSEA. Trimming took off 6 bases at V and 1 base at J, with 13 bases between the two ends.